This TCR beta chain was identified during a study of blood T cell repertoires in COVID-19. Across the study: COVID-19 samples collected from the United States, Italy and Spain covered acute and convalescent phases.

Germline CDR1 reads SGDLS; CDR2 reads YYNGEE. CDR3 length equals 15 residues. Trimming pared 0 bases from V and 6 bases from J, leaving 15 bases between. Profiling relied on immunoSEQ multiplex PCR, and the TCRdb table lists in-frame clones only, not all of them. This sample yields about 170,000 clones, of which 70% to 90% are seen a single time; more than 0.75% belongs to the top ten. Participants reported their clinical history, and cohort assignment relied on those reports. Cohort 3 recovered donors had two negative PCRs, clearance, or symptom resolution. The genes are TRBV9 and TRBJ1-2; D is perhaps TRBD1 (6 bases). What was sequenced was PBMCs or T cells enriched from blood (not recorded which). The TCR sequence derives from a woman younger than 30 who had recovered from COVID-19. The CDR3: CASSVGSGAVDGYTF. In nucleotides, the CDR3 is TGTGCCAGCAGCGTAGGATCAGGGGCTGTTGATGGCTACACCTTC.